These 2 T cell receptor beta chains came from one sample sequenced in a study of T cells in tumors after PD-1 blockade. Libraries were prepared by immunoSEQ multiplex PCR; TCRdb keeps only in-frame clonotypes and omits some of them. The sample shows 60,000 or so clones, over 75% of them seen only once. Here the sequenced sample was PBMCs, taken before anti-PD-1 treatment. All receptors come from a human donor with basal cell carcinoma.

The V and J genes are TRBV5-6 and TRBJ2-1; 8 bases line up with TRBD2. V was clipped by 3 bases and J by 9 bases; unmatched bases: 8. Looked up from germline, CDR1 is SGHDT and CDR2 is YYEEEE. This CDR3 has 14 amino acids. CDR3 sequence (DNA): TGTGCCAGCAGCTGGCCGGGACTAGGGGCTGAGCAGTTCTTC. Translation: CASSWPGLGAEQFF. Full variable domain (outside the CDR3, taken from reference TRBV5-6 and TRBJ2-1): DAGVTQSPTHLIKTRGQQVTLRCSPKSGHDTVSWYQQALGQGPQFIFQYYEEEERQRGNFPDRFSGHQFPNYSSELNVNALLLGDSALYLCASSWPGLGAEQFFGPGTRLTVL.

This sequence joins TRBV15 and TRBJ2-1; 9 bases agree with TRBD1. The ends lost 5 bases at V and 6 bases at J; junction bases unmatched: 5. The V gene's germline CDR1 is LNHNV and CDR2 YYDKDF (reference sequence). There are 14 residues in the CDR3. The CDR3 loop is CATSGVDRGNEQFF. The DNA of the CDR3 is TGTGCCACCAGCGGGGTGGACAGGGGCAATGAGCAGTTCTTC.